A single sample is the source of the 23 T cell receptor beta chains below, sequenced in a study of shared clonotypes between healthy human individuals. Sequencing used immunoSEQ multiplex PCR; TCRdb keeps in-frame clones, though not all of them. The sample shows 2,500,000 or so clones, about 90% of them seen only once. Sequencing input: naive CD4+ T cells from PBMCs. As for subset: CD45RA+ positively selected. The receptor set was obtained from a man between 18 and 29 years old in good health. Some clones in this sample may be carry-over from other donors' samples.

The gene calls are TRBV28 and TRBJ1-5, with 10 bases fitting TRBD1. CDR3 length: 17 amino acids. V lost 4 bases and J lost 7; bases outside the gene matches: 13. The germline V gene encodes CDR1 MDHEN and CDR2 SYDVKM. CDR3 amino acids: CASSSAGTGAEGQPQHF. Written as DNA, the CDR3 is TGTGCCAGCAGTTCTGCCGGGACAGGGGCGGAGGGACAGCCCCAGCATTTT.

Details on this clone: Other DNA sequences in the sample encode the same CDR3. The V call is TRBV7-2, the J call TRBJ2-5, with a possible D match to TRBD2 (6 bases). The CDR3 runs to 15 residues. V was cut by 2 bases and J by 5 bases, with 15 bases left in between. Germline CDR1 and CDR2: SGHTA and FQGNSA. The CDR3 bases are TGTGCCAGCAGCTTACAGAGGGGAGGTGGGGAGACCCAGTACTTC. It encodes CASSLQRGGGETQYF. Looking up the rest from reference TRBV7-2 and TRBJ2-5 gives the full variable domain: GAGVSQSPSNKVTEKGKDVELRCDPISGHTALYWYRQSLGQGLEFLIYFQGNSAPDKSGLPSDRFSAERTGGSVSTLTIQRTQQEDSAVYLCASSLQRGGGETQYFGPGTRLLVL.

The rearrangement joins TRBV25-1 to TRBJ2-7, with D perhaps given as TRBD1 or TRBD2 (5 bases each). Per germline, CDR1 MGHDK and CDR2 SYGVNS. This CDR3 has 13 residues. V gave up 3 bases and J gave up 6 bases, with 12 bases separating them. CDR3 coding DNA: TGTGCCAGCAGTGATTGGTCAGGGAGCGAGCAGTACTTC. Residues: CASSDWSGSEQYF.

This chain connects TRBV7-9 to TRBJ1-5; possible D gene TRBD1, 6 bases. CDR3 length: 17 residues. Germline V gives CDR1 SEHNR, CDR2 FQNEAQ (reference sequence). V was trimmed by 3 bases and J by 3 bases, leaving 18 bases between them. The CDR3 protein is CASSFGAGQGINQPQHF. The CDR3 DNA reads TGTGCCAGCAGCTTCGGGGCCGGGCAGGGGATCAATCAGCCCCAGCATTTT.

The chain employs TRBV19 and TRBJ2-5; unclear D gene. V was clipped by 2 bases and J by 0 bases, with 13 bases between them. CDR3 size: 16 residues. The germline CDR1 and CDR2 sequences are LNHDA and SQIVND (reference sequence). CDR3 in DNA: TGTGCCAGTAGTATACAGCGAACGCGGTACCAAGAGACCCAGTACTTC. It yields the protein CASSIQRTRYQETQYF. Supplemented by reference TRBV19 and TRBJ2-5, the full variable domain reads DGGITQSPKYLFRKEGQNVTLSCEQNLNHDAMYWYRQDPGQGLRLIYYSQIVNDFQKGDIAEGYSVSREKKESFPLTVTSAQKNPTAFYLCASSIQRTRYQETQYFGPGTRLLVL.

This chain connects TRBV18 to TRBJ1-2, with D maybe TRBD1 (5 bases). V was shortened by 4 bases and J by 5 bases, with 17 bases between the two germline ends. The CDR3 loop spans 15 amino acids. The germline CDR1 and CDR2 sequences are KGHSH and LQKENI. The CDR3: CASSLTTENLYGYTF. The DNA of the CDR3 is TGTGCCAGCTCACTCACGACAGAGAACTTATATGGCTACACCTTC. The full variable domain, in which reference TRBV18 and TRBJ1-2 provide the parts outside the CDR3, is NAGVMQNPRHLVRRRGQEARLRCSPMKGHSHVYWYRQLPEEGLKFMVYLQKENIIDESGMPKERFSAEFPKEGPSILRIQQVVRGDSAAYFCASSLTTENLYGYTFGSGTRLTVV.

This chain uses TRBV7-9 with TRBJ1-3; D gene unclear. Trimming took 3 bases from V and 0 from J, leaving 12 bases between them. CDR1 is SEHNR and CDR2 is FQNEAQ in the germline V gene (reference sequence). The CDR3 sequence is 16 residues long. CDR3 residues: CASSFKDGDSGNTIYF. The CDR3 DNA is TGTGCCAGCAGCTTCAAGGACGGTGACTCTGGAAACACCATATATTTT. Together with reference TRBV7-9 and TRBJ1-3, the CDR3 gives the full variable domain: DTGVSQNPRHKITKRGQNVTFRCDPISEHNRLYWYRQTLGQGPEFLTYFQNEAQLEKSRLLSDRFSAERPKGSFSTLEIQRTEQGDSAMYLCASSFKDGDSGNTIYFGEGSWLTVV.

This clone showed up just once. J is TRBJ2-3 and V is TRBV18; TRBD2 matches 7 bases. V lost 3 bases and J lost 3; bases outside the gene matches: 9. This CDR3 comprises 16 residues. CDR1 is KGHSH and CDR2 is LQKENI in the germline V gene. CDR3 coding DNA: TGTGCCAGCTCACCGAAGGGCGGGAGCTTGACAGATACGCAGTATTTT. It specifies CASSPKGGSLTDTQYF.

The V gene is TRBV5-1, the J gene TRBJ2-1; TRBD2 matches at 11 bases. J gave up 6 bases and V 4 bases, and 9 bases lay outside the gene matches. CDR1 and CDR2 from the germline V gene are SGHRS and YFSETQ. The CDR3 is made up of 16 amino acids. CDR3 in DNA: TGCGCCAGCAGCCCCCCCCTAGCGGGAGGCGGCAATGAGCAGTTCTTC. Its translation: CASSPPLAGGGNEQFF.

The chain uses TRBV29-1 and TRBJ2-1; 9 nucleotides agree with TRBD2. CDR3 size: 15 residues. The junction had 16 bases not matched to a gene; V was cut back by 7 bases and J by 9 bases. Germline lookup yields CDR1 SQVTM and CDR2 ANQGSEA. The CDR3 protein is CSGHTTSGRSPEQFF. The CDR3 DNA is TGCAGCGGCCACACGACTAGCGGAAGGTCCCCTGAGCAGTTCTTC.

The V call is TRBV25-1, the J call TRBJ2-7, with a possible D match to TRBD2 (7 bases). This CDR3 contains 15 residues. V gave up 2 bases and J gave up 2 bases, with 13 bases separating them. CDR1 is MGHDK, CDR2 SYGVNS, per germline. CDR3 in DNA: TGTGCCAGCAGTGAAGGGGGGGCGGACGCCTACGAGCAGTACTTC. The encoded protein is CASSEGGADAYEQYF.

The chain employs TRBV11-2 and TRBJ1-2; 7 bases align to TRBD1. V shed 0 bases and J 5 bases; nucleotides not matched to a gene: 6. This CDR3 is 15 amino acids long. From germline, CDR1 is SGHAT and CDR2 FQNNGV. CDR3 protein: CASSLDPTGMYGYTF. The CDR3 DNA sequence: TGTGCCAGCAGCTTAGATCCGACAGGGATGTATGGCTACACCTTC.

This chain links TRBV28 with TRBJ1-3, with D unresolved. V lost 5 bases and J 2 bases, leaving 16 bases between the germline ends. This CDR3 contains 16 residues. Germline-derived CDR1 and CDR2 are MDHEN and SYDVKM. The CDR3 DNA sequence: TGTGCCAGCAGTCGCGCCGGAGCGGCGGCTGGAAACACCATATATTTT. Protein product: CASSRAGAAAGNTIYF.

This clone was recorded a few times. This sample includes further DNA sequences coding for the same CDR3. The J gene is TRBJ1-1, the V gene TRBV30; D remains unclear. Trimming removed 2 bases at V and 0 bases at J, with 4 bases between. Germline-derived CDR1 and CDR2 are GTSNPN and SVGIG (reference sequence). CDR3 length: 12 residues. The CDR3 coding sequence is TGTGCCTGGAGTCCTATGAACACTGAAGCTTTCTTT. Its protein is CAWSPMNTEAFF.

Of note for this clone: The same CDR3 also results from other DNA sequences found in this sample. The gene calls are TRBV20-1 and TRBJ2-7, with D hard to call. V shed 5 bases and J shed 5 bases, with 10 bases lying between them. The CDR3 runs 11 residues. Germline CDR1 is DFQATT and CDR2 is SNEGSKA (reference sequence). The chain's CDR3 is CSAPLGDEQYF. The DNA for the CDR3 is TGCAGTGCTCCCTTAGGCGACGAGCAGTACTTC.

V is TRBV19 and J is TRBJ2-2, with D tentatively TRBD1 (6 bases). CDR3 length: 16 amino acids. Per germline, CDR1 LNHDA and CDR2 SQIVND (reference sequence). V lost 4 bases and J 2 bases, leaving 14 bases between the germline ends. In DNA form, the CDR3 reads TGTGCCAGTAGTACCCACGGGACACACAACACCGGGGAGCTGTTTTTT. This sequence encodes CASSTHGTHNTGELFF.

This clone was picked up one time. The chain joins TRBV5-5 to TRBJ1-2; possibly TRBD1 for D (6 bases). Deletions cut 5 bases from V and 4 bases from J, with 15 bases between. The CDR3 is made up of 14 amino acids. Germline V gene lookup returns CDR1 SGHKS and CDR2 YYEKEE (reference sequence). As DNA, the CDR3 is TGTGCCAGCAGTCCGCAGGGGACCCTCTATGGCTACACCTTC. This gives the protein CASSPQGTLYGYTF.

The V gene is TRBV5-4, the J gene TRBJ1-2; 11 bases are shared with TRBD1. The germline V gene has CDR1 SGHNT and CDR2 YYREEE (reference sequence). The trim removed 3 bases at V and 7 bases at J, leaving 8 bases unmatched. The CDR3 loop spans 15 amino acids. As DNA, the CDR3 is TGTGCCAGCAGCTCCCGGGACAGGGGGTCGAGTGGCTACACCTTC. Amino acid sequence: CASSSRDRGSSGYTF.

The J gene is TRBJ2-1, the V gene TRBV11-3; no definite D call. CDR3 size: 15 residues. Germline values: CDR1 SGHNT, CDR2 YENEEA. The ends were cut back, 5 bases at V and 0 bases at J, with 11 bases in the middle. CDR3 residues: CASSVGLSSYNEQFF. The CDR3, as DNA: TGTGCCAGCAGCGTAGGGCTTAGCTCCTACAATGAGCAGTTCTTC. The full variable domain, rest sourced from reference TRBV11-3 and TRBJ2-1, is EAGVVQSPRYKIIEKKQPVAFWCNPISGHNTLYWYLQNLGQGPELLIRYENEEAVDDSQLPKDRFSAERLKGVDSTLKIQPAELGDSAVYLCASSVGLSSYNEQFFGPGTRLTVL.

The chain links TRBV9 to TRBJ2-7; either TRBD1 or TRBD2 may supply D (6 bases each). This CDR3 has 15 amino acids. V lost 5 bases and J 2 bases, leaving 17 bases between the germline ends. Per the germline V gene, CDR1 is SGDLS and CDR2 is YYNGEE. The CDR3 sequence: CASRAPGGGAYEQYF. The CDR3 region has the DNA TGTGCCAGCAGAGCCCCCGGGGGCGGCGCCTACGAGCAGTACTTC. Looking up the rest from reference TRBV9 and TRBJ2-7 gives the full variable domain: DSGVTQTPKHLITATGQRVTLRCSPRSGDLSVYWYQQSLDQGLQFLIQYYNGEERAKGNILERFSAQQFPDLHSELNLSSLELGDSALYFCASRAPGGGAYEQYFGPGTRLTVT.

Worth noting for this clone: Other nucleotide sequences in the sample specify the same CDR3. V usage is TRBV5-6 and J usage is TRBJ2-1; 8 bases align to TRBD1. Trimming took 4 bases from V and 1 from J; bases not matched to a gene: 4. In germline, CDR1 is SGHDT, CDR2 YYEEEE. This CDR3 is 15 amino acids long. Here the CDR3 reads CASSLGQGSYNEQFF. The DNA for the CDR3 is TGTGCCAGCAGCCTCGGACAGGGTTCCTACAATGAGCAGTTCTTC.

This chain joins TRBV7-2 and TRBJ2-7; D might be TRBD2 (7 bases). The length of the CDR3 is 15 residues. Trimming stripped 6 bases from V and 4 bases from J, with 19 bases between. In germline, CDR1 is SGHTA, CDR2 FQGNSA. CDR3 DNA sequence: TGTGCCAGCAGTGTGGGAGGGGGACCGCAGTACGAGCAGTACTTC. This sequence encodes CASSVGGGPQYEQYF. The complete variable domain, with remaining parts taken from reference TRBV7-2 and TRBJ2-7, reads GAGVSQSPSNKVTEKGKDVELRCDPISGHTALYWYRQSLGQGLEFLIYFQGNSAPDKSGLPSDRFSAERTGGSVSTLTIQRTQQEDSAVYLCASSVGGGPQYEQYFGPGTRLTVT.

The genes are TRBV5-1 and TRBJ2-1; possibly TRBD2 for D (6 bases). Germline-derived CDR1 and CDR2 are SGHRS and YFSETQ. This CDR3 has 16 residues. V shed 1 base and J shed 0 bases, with 11 bases lying between them. The CDR3 spells CASSLMAGSSYNEQFF. In nucleotides, the CDR3 is TGCGCCAGCAGCTTGATGGCGGGGAGCTCCTACAATGAGCAGTTCTTC.